Each of the 21 T cell receptor beta chains below was sequenced from the same sample in a study of human T cells and chemical hapten exposure. Time point in this sample: patch test 3, about 24 weeks after DPC sensitization. Treatment: therapeutic diphenylcyclopropenone sensitization with weekly scalp DPC. From the RACE reads, TCRdb called clonotypes with MiXCR, one entry per CDR3 protein. The top ten clones hold 10% to 13% of a sample with roughly 97,000 distinct CDR3 sequences, 27% of them seen once. Source: whole blood, taken in connection with sensitization to the hapten diphenylcyclopropenone (DPC). The receptors derive from a man in his forties or fifties with alopecia areata. Some clones in this sample may be carry-over from other donors' samples.

This sequence joins TRBV2 and TRBJ2-7, with D unclear. Trimming left V 6 bases short and J 0 bases short, with 9 bases between. The V gene's germline CDR1 is SNHLY and CDR2 FYNNEI. This CDR3 has 13 residues. The CDR3 DNA sequence: TGTGCCAGCAGATCCTTTAGCTCCTACGAGCAGTACTTC. Its protein is CASRSFSSYEQYF.

J is TRBJ2-2 and V is TRBV20-1, with D possibly matching TRBD2 (5 bases). Trimming shortened V by 2 bases and J by 0 bases, and 19 bases separated the two germline ends. Germline CDR1 is DFQATT and CDR2 is SNEGSKA (reference sequence). The CDR3 consists of 18 residues. As DNA, the CDR3 is TGCAGTGCTAGAAGGTTGCGATCTAGCCCAGCGAACACCGGGGAGCTGTTTTTT. This gives the protein CSARRLRSSPANTGELFF.

This clonotype has just a few counts. The chain carries TRBV6-1 and TRBJ1-1; TRBD1 agrees at 8 bases. The germline gives CDR1 MNHNS, CDR2 SASEGT. V trimming: 2 bases; J trimming: 1 base; junction bases outside the gene matches: 3. The length of the CDR3 is 15 residues. CDR3 DNA: TGTGCCAGCAGTGAAATGGGGACAGGGAACACTGAAGCTTTCTTT. Its protein product is CASSEMGTGNTEAFF.

The chain combines TRBV10-2 with TRBJ1-3, with D unresolved. The CDR3 has 11 amino acids. Trimming pared 11 bases from V and 4 bases from J, leaving 9 bases between. Germline lookup yields CDR1 WSHSY and CDR2 SAAADI. CDR3 sequence: CACLGGNTIYF. Written as DNA, the CDR3 is TGCGCCTGCCTTGGGGGAAACACCATATATTTT.

The chain uses TRBV27 and TRBJ2-5; D is perhaps TRBD1 (5 bases). Trimming cost V 5 bases and J 5 bases, with 15 bases left between them. CDR1 is MNHEY, CDR2 SMNVEV, per germline (reference sequence). CDR3 length: 14 residues. As DNA, the CDR3 is TGTGCCAGCAGTCTCCAGGGAATCGGGGAGACCCAGTACTTC. Translation gives CASSLQGIGETQYF.

In this sample, this clonotype turned up a few times. This chain uses TRBV28 with TRBJ2-1, with 9 bases aligning to TRBD1. The germline V gene has CDR1 MDHEN and CDR2 SYDVKM. V lost 5 bases and J lost 5; bases outside the gene matches: 7. The CDR3 contains 15 residues. The CDR3 sequence: CASSRPGQGDNEQFF. In DNA form, the CDR3 reads TGTGCCAGCAGTCGCCCGGGACAGGGCGACAATGAGCAGTTCTTC.

The chain has TRBV18 and TRBJ2-3, with 9 bases lining up with TRBD1. Germline values: CDR1 KGHSH, CDR2 LQKENI. The trim removed 6 bases at V and 2 bases at J, leaving 6 bases unmatched. The CDR3 covers 15 residues. The CDR3 DNA follows: TGTGCCAGCTCCCACAGGGGGCCGGACACAGATACGCAGTATTTT. Protein sequence: CASSHRGPDTDTQYF.

This clonotype was found a few times. This chain uses TRBV7-6 with TRBJ2-2; the match to TRBD1 covers 10 bases. The CDR3 is made up of 15 amino acids. In germline, CDR1 is SGHVS, CDR2 FNYEAQ. V gave up 2 bases and J gave up 7 bases; unmatched junction bases: 4. The CDR3 reads CASSLIGQGDGELFF. DNA of the CDR3: TGTGCCAGCAGCTTAATAGGACAGGGGGACGGGGAGCTGTTTTTT.

J is TRBJ2-1 and V is TRBV7-8; perhaps D is TRBD1 or TRBD2 (5 bases each). CDR1 and CDR2 from the germline V gene are SGHVS and FQNEAQ. Trimming removed 5 bases at V and 9 bases at J, with 20 bases between. The length of the CDR3 is 15 residues. CDR3 in DNA: TGTGCCAGCAGCCTCGACCGGGACCCCCAAGGTGAGCAGTTCTTC. This translates into CASSLDRDPQGEQFF.

This clonotype was seen more than once but under ten times. The CDR3 region has the DNA TGTGCCAGCAGTTTGAAGGCGACTAGCGGGAGGTCGGGGTCTCACACAGATACGCAGTATTTT. Translated: CASSLKATSGRSGSHTDTQYF. V and J are TRBV12-3 or TRBV12-4 and TRBJ2-3; 13 bases are a match to TRBD2. This CDR3 has 21 amino acids. V lost 3 bases and J lost 2; bases outside the gene matches: 17.

This clonotype was seen only a few times. The chain combines TRBV5-1 with TRBJ2-5; D call uncertain. The CDR3 length is 15 residues. Germline V lookup: CDR1 SGHRS, CDR2 YFSETQ. Trimming pared 2 bases from V and 2 bases from J, leaving 13 bases between. The CDR3 protein is CASSLGPAGQETQYF. The CDR3 coding sequence is TGCGCCAGCAGCTTAGGGCCAGCAGGACAAGAGACCCAGTACTTC.

The rearrangement links TRBV14 to TRBJ2-3, with D possibly TRBD2 on 5 matching bases. Trimming shortened V by 4 bases and J by 8 bases, and 10 bases separated the two germline ends. CDR3 length equals 12 residues. Germline V gene data show CDR1 as SGHDN and CDR2 as FVKESK. The CDR3: CASSLEDLTQYF. Written as DNA, the CDR3 is TGTGCCAGCAGCCTGGAGGACCTTACGCAGTATTTT.

This clonotype has a handful of counts. V gene TRBV12-3 or TRBV12-4 combines with J gene TRBJ2-1, with D perhaps assigned TRBD1 or TRBD2 (6 bases each). The V and J ends lost 3 bases and 8 bases respectively, with 8 bases between them. CDR3 length equals 12 residues. The CDR3 reads CASSFRGDEQFF. The CDR3 DNA reads TGTGCCAGCAGTTTTAGGGGGGATGAGCAGTTCTTC.

This clonotype was counted between two and nine times. The chain uses TRBV18 and TRBJ2-4; 12 bases line up with TRBD2. The CDR3 covers 17 residues. With V trimmed by 5 bases and J by 7 bases, 12 bases remained unmatched. Per germline, CDR1 KGHSH and CDR2 LQKENI. In DNA form, the CDR3 reads TGTGCCAGCTCATCTGGGGCCGGGACTAGCGGGTACAACATTCAGTACTTC. Translation gives CASSSGAGTSGYNIQYF.

CDR3 in DNA: TGCAGTGCTAGAGGACCCACAAACACCGGGGAGCTGTTTTTT. Residues: CSARGPTNTGELFF. The V call is TRBV20-1, the J call TRBJ2-2; D is unresolved. Trimming took off 1 base at V and 2 bases at J, with 8 bases between the two ends. Germline CDR1 is DFQATT and CDR2 is SNEGSKA (reference sequence). This CDR3 region has 14 residues.

There are a few counts of this clonotype. The J gene is TRBJ2-1, the V gene TRBV29-1, with 7 positions matching TRBD2. This CDR3 comprises 14 residues. V shed 7 bases and J 4 bases; nucleotides not matched to a gene: 10. CDR1 is SQVTM and CDR2 is ANQGSEA in the germline V gene. In nucleotides, the CDR3 is TGCAGCGCCCGGGACTACCGTTCTTACAATGAGCAGTTCTTC. Translated, it gives CSARDYRSYNEQFF.

Only a few counts were recorded for this clonotype. CDR3 amino acids: CSARDFDRGGTEAFF. In DNA form, the CDR3 reads TGCAGTGCTAGAGATTTCGACAGGGGAGGAACTGAAGCTTTCTTT. The chain joins TRBV20-1 to TRBJ1-1; 8 bases match TRBD1. J gave up 5 bases and V 0 bases, and 8 bases lay outside the gene matches. Germline lookup yields CDR1 DFQATT and CDR2 SNEGSKA (reference sequence). This CDR3 has 15 amino acids.

This chain links TRBV28 with TRBJ2-7; 10 bases align to TRBD2. Looked up from germline, CDR1 is MDHEN and CDR2 is SYDVKM. CDR3 size: 17 residues. Trimming removed 6 bases from V and 1 base from J; junction bases left unmatched: 12. The CDR3 reads CASRPGGAGGPSYEQYF. In nucleotides, the CDR3 is TGTGCCAGCAGACCTGGCGGAGCGGGAGGGCCTTCCTACGAGCAGTACTTC.

The rearrangement joins TRBV29-1 to TRBJ2-2; a possible D gene is TRBD2 (6 bases). Germline CDR1 reads SQVTM; CDR2 reads ANQGSEA. The CDR3 extends over 14 amino acids. V lost 4 bases and J 3 bases, leaving 12 bases between the germline ends. In DNA, the CDR3 is TGCAGCGTTGCGGTTGGAGGGGACACCGGGGAGCTGTTTTTT. Its translation: CSVAVGGDTGELFF.

This chain links TRBV27 with TRBJ1-5; possibly TRBD1 for D (6 bases). With 4 bases removed from V and 3 bases from J, the gap between germline ends came to 19 bases. Germline V lookup: CDR1 MNHEY, CDR2 SMNVEV (reference sequence). The CDR3 runs to 17 residues. The CDR3 DNA sequence: TGTGCCAGCAGTTCAACCACCCGTACAGGGAACAATCAGCCCCAGCATTTT. It codes for CASSSTTRTGNNQPQHF.

The chain combines TRBV7-2 with TRBJ2-1; 7 nucleotides align to TRBD2. This CDR3 spans 17 amino acids. V was pared by 1 base and J by 4 bases, with 10 bases of the junction left unmatched. The V gene's germline CDR1 is SGHTA and CDR2 FQGNSA. CDR3 in amino acids: CASSLDRSSGIYNEQFF. The CDR3 DNA follows: TGTGCCAGCAGCTTAGATCGGTCTAGCGGAATTTACAATGAGCAGTTCTTC.